This T cell receptor (beta chain) was recovered during a study of CD8+ T cells in alopecia areata (dated by TCRdb to 2016 to 2018). Concerning the study at large: Treated patients were enrolled in an open-label pilot trial of oral tofacitinib, 5 to 10 mg twice daily, for moderate-to-severe alopecia areata. Tofacitinib was given for 6 to 18 months, followed by 6 months of follow-up off drug to assess delayed response and recurrence. The SALT score, which quantifies the percentage of affected scalp surface area, was used to measure disease severity in treated patients. In both human patients and the C3H/HeJ mouse model, the study applied high-throughput TCRbeta sequencing to look at T cell clonal expansion in alopecia areata. Human TCRbeta sequencing covered scalp tissue and sorted CD4+ and CD8+ peripheral blood T cells from patchy and totalis/universalis alopecia areata patients and healthy controls. Patients on tofacitinib were biopsied at baseline and after 4 and 24 weeks of treatment, and several of the patients also had a later scalp biopsy. Scalp clonality was compared across normal scalp (n=4), patchy alopecia areata scalp (n=8), and alopecia totalis/universalis scalp (n=8). RNA was extracted with the PAXgene miRNA kit for fixed scalp, the miRNeasy kit for PBMCs, and the RNeasy kit for mouse skin. immunoSEQ multiplex PCR using 35 Vbeta forward primers and 13 Jbeta reverse primers was used to amplify TCRbeta CDR3 regions. Overall study results and their limits: TCR sequences shared between patients were less clear than in mice, possibly partly because of HLA diversity in the patient population. Scalp clonality and the number of expanded CD8+ clones among the top 100 scalp clones were significantly decreased by tofacitinib. Resident alphabeta T cells in normal human skin are also sequenced, complicating scalp TCR repertoire analysis, unlike mouse skin dominated by gammadelta T cells. Many expanded lesional clones persisted in scalp and blood during tofacitinib treatment, which may partly explain relapse after stopping treatment. Because the treated cohort was small and had just a single nonresponder, larger studies are needed to establish links between baseline CD8+ expansion and response. Higher clonality and more expanded CD8+ clones were observed in lesional scalp than in normal scalp, particularly in alopecia totalis/universalis, a finding suggestive of antigenic drive.

About this clone: Its antigen has not been determined. Nothing much larger sits one base from this clone, and base qualities are not available.

The CDR3 numbers 13 residues from cysteine through phenylalanine. Only the CDR3 DNA stays, 39 bases, in frame from base 1. The trim is 7 bases for V and 3 bases for J, with a gap of 11 bases between the germline ends. CDR1 and CDR2 are drawn from the germline V gene (reference sequence): LNHDA, SQIVND. The treatment or condition label on this specimen signifies: oral pan-JAK inhibitor, 5-10 mg twice daily. Peripheral blood and lesional scalp punch biopsies were obtained from patients with alopecia areata. After PBMCs were isolated by density centrifugation and stained for CD3, CD4 and CD8, a FACSAria was used to sort CD4+ and CD8+ T cells. Libraries were constructed by the immunoSEQ multiplex PCR assay. RNA was extracted from all samples and reverse transcribed into cDNA, which served as template for TCR sequencing. First-strand cDNA was synthesized with SuperScript III using a 2:1 mix of oligo-dT and random hexamers. A synthetic immune receptor repertoire was used to measure amplification bias, and any remaining bias was corrected computationally. Per the original workflow: After raw reads were preprocessed to remove errors, the CDR3 was defined following IMGT conventions as running from the conserved cysteine to phenylalanine. Clonality was computed as 1 minus the Shannon entropy, with the entropy normalized by log2 of the number of productive unique TCRs. Whether scalp clones were CD4 or CD8 was inferred by matching scalp TCRbeta sequences against CD4 and CD8 repertoires sorted from blood. Held by TCRdb, this immuneACCESS table contains in-frame sequences only and omits some clones. Under half of the omission traces to an unresolved V gene where checked; the cause of the rest is unknown. That table supplies the V and J calls and clone size; D and trimming were determined from the DNA. Recorded for this sample are around 100,000 clones; just over 85% of them occurred a single time. The ten biggest clones cover approximately 12% of the sample.

The origin of this receptor is a human donor with alopecia areata. The sequence joins TRBV19 to TRBJ2-3, and perhaps TRBD1 as D gene, on 7 matching bases. Sequenced here: CD8+ T cells sorted from blood, sampled at roughly week 30, from a patient treated with tofacitinib. The CDR3 corresponds to CASIPGGTDTQYF. The sequence in DNA is TGTGCCAGTATTCCAGGGGGGACAGATACGCAGTATTTT.